Below are 15 T cell receptor beta chains sequenced from a single sample in a study of monozygotic twins with inflammatory bowel disease. TCRdb reprocessed the 5' RACE reads, keeping one entry per CDR3 protein, no DNA. Its table lists hundreds of thousands of distinct CDR3 sequences. Sequenced input: blood. The receptors derive from a human donor with ulcerative colitis or Crohn's disease, or a healthy co-twin of an affected twin (not recorded which).

The J gene is TRBJ2-3, the V gene TRBV28; TCRdb reports TRBD2, a call that lacks DNA to check it against. Germline loops: CDR1 MDHEN, CDR2 SYDVKM. The CDR3 totals 15 residues. The CDR3 protein is CASSRGTSNTDTQYF.

The chain has TRBV7-2 and TRBJ2-2; the TCRdb call, TRBD2, lacks DNA for checking. CDR1 is SGHTA, CDR2 FQGNSA, per germline. This CDR3 contains 16 residues. The CDR3 region is CASSLVPGGGAGELFF.

V usage is TRBV12-3 or TRBV12-4 and J usage is TRBJ2-7; TCRdb gives TRBD1 as the D gene, but with no DNA this cannot be confirmed. The CDR3 length is 14 residues. CDR3 in amino acids: CASSPGTGDYEQYF.

This rearrangement joins TRBV7-9 to TRBJ2-2. Germline V gene data show CDR1 as SEHNR and CDR2 as FQNEAQ (reference sequence). The CDR3 consists of 14 residues. CDR3 protein: CASSLAANTGELFF. The full variable domain, completed using reference TRBV7-9 and TRBJ2-2, is DTGVSQNPRHKITKRGQNVTFRCDPISEHNRLYWYRQTLGQGPEFLTYFQNEAQLEKSRLLSDRFSAERPKGSFSTLEIQRTEQGDSAMYLCASSLAANTGELFFGEGSRLTVL.

The rearrangement links TRBV15 to TRBJ2-5; TCRdb calls TRBD2, which cannot be checked without DNA. CDR1 is LNHNV and CDR2 is YYDKDF in the germline V gene (reference sequence). The CDR3 has 17 residues. CDR3 protein: CATSSGELAGGMETQYF.

The chain has TRBV6-5 and TRBJ2-6; TCRdb's D call of TRBD1 is untestable without DNA. The germline V gene has CDR1 MNHEY and CDR2 SVGAGI. CDR3 length: 16 residues. The CDR3 loop is CASSSTEGAGANVLTF.

This chain's CDR3 is CASSLANTGELFF. The chain employs TRBV5-1 and TRBJ2-2. The germline V gene encodes CDR1 SGHRS and CDR2 YFSETQ. CDR3 size: 13 residues.

V is TRBV18 and J is TRBJ2-2; lacking DNA, the TRBD1 call made by TCRdb goes unchecked. The CDR3 has 14 residues. The germline gives CDR1 KGHSH, CDR2 LQKENI. This CDR3 reads CASREGQNTGELFF.

This rearrangement joins TRBV19 to TRBJ1-2; TCRdb's D call, TRBD1, is unchecked because there is no DNA. The germline CDR1 and CDR2 sequences are LNHDA and SQIVND (reference sequence). This CDR3 is built from 13 residues. CDR3 amino acids: CAVNAPGTGGYTF.

The V gene is TRBV20-1, the J gene TRBJ2-7; TCRdb designates TRBD1, a call that cannot be tested without DNA. Germline lookup yields CDR1 DFQATT and CDR2 SNEGSKA (reference sequence). This CDR3 is 16 amino acids long. The CDR3 sequence: CSARDLSSGGTYEQYF.

This chain connects TRBV11-3 to TRBJ1-5; TCRdb gives TRBD1 as the D gene, but with no DNA this cannot be confirmed. The CDR3 length is 16 residues. The V gene's germline CDR1 is SGHNT and CDR2 YENEEA. The CDR3 loop is CASSSGQGEENQPQHF.

The chain couples TRBV27 to TRBJ2-1; the TCRdb D gene call, TRBD1, has no DNA to confirm it. The germline gives CDR1 MNHEY, CDR2 SMNVEV (reference sequence). The CDR3 has 15 residues. The CDR3 here is CASSPRQETYNEQFF.

The gene calls are TRBV4-3 and TRBJ1-5. The CDR3 has 15 amino acids. CDR1 and CDR2 (germline): LGHNA, YSLEER. This CDR3 reads CASSQDMDPNQPQHF.

The chain employs TRBV20-1 and TRBJ1-1. The CDR3 loop spans 12 amino acids. The germline gives CDR1 DFQATT, CDR2 SNEGSKA (reference sequence). The CDR3 is CSARDMNTEAFF.

The chain recombines TRBV30 with TRBJ2-2; the TRBD1 assignment by TCRdb is unverifiable without DNA. CDR1 is GTSNPN and CDR2 is SVGIG in the germline V gene (reference sequence). This CDR3 region has 14 residues. This CDR3 is CAWKQDSGYGELFF.